These T cell receptor beta chains were read from a single sample in a study of blood T cell repertoires in COVID-19. Repertoires were generated with immunoSEQ multiplex PCR, while TCRdb's copy carries only in-frame clones and drops some. The table has about 140,000 clones, about four fifths seen once. Sequenced input: peripheral blood. These receptors all come from a man aged 80 or over with acute or convalescent COVID-19. CDR3s include the opening cysteine and the closing phenylalanine or tryptophan. Each record gives: J gene, clone size, V gene, D gene, CDR3 protein, CDR3 DNA. D genes are given only for firm matches. Not every row has a clone size; where given, it reads once, few, many or a size class.

TRBJ2-1 | - | TRBV19 | - | CASSNPYGGGSYNEQFF | TGTGCCAGTAGTAATCCATATGGGGGAGGTTCCTACAATGAGCAGTTCTTC
TRBJ1-3 | once | TRBV5-4 | - | CASSLGGTPGNTIYF | TGTGCCAGCAGCTTGGGGGGGACACCTGGAAACACCATATATTTT
TRBJ1-6 | - | TRBV6-6 | - | CASSPRRGFSYNSPLHF | TGTGCCAGCAGTCCACGGAGAGGGTTCTCCTATAATTCACCCCTCCACTTT
TRBJ2-1 | - | TRBV7-8 | - | CASSLGTGSLFEQFF | TGTGCCAGCAGCTTAGGCACAGGTTCCCTTTTTGAGCAGTTCTTC
TRBJ1-5 | - | TRBV28 | - | CASSSGNDQPQHF | TGTGCCAGCAGTTCCGGGAACGATCAGCCCCAGCATTTT
TRBJ1-1 | - | TRBV28 | TRBD1 | CASRDRYTEAFF | TGTGCCAGCAGGGACAGGTACACTGAAGCTTTCTTT
TRBJ2-2 | few | TRBV11-2 | TRBD1 | CASSLRQGAGELFF | TGTGCCAGCAGCTTAAGACAGGGGGCCGGGGAGCTGTTTTTT
TRBJ1-3 | - | TRBV21-1 | - | CASSKDRDKARTRGNTIYF | TGTGCCAGCAGCAAAGACCGGGACAAGGCAAGGACGCGGGGAAACACCATATATTTT
TRBJ1-2 | - | TRBV7-2 | TRBD1 | CASSPTWTGGIDGYTF | TGTGCCAGCAGCCCCACCTGGACAGGGGGAATTGATGGCTACACCTTC
TRBJ1-5 | few | TRBV19 | - | CASSSRVESNQPQHF | TGTGCCAGTAGTAGCAGGGTTGAGAGCAATCAGCCCCAGCATTTT
TRBJ2-7 | - | TRBV7-6 | TRBD1 | CASGHRGGYEQYF | TGTGCCAGCGGCCACAGGGGTGGTTACGAGCAGTACTTC
TRBJ2-3 | - | TRBV30 | - | CAQVQGTDTQYF | TGTGCCCAAGTACAGGGAACAGATACGCAGTATTTT
TRBJ2-1 | - | TRBV5-1 | TRBD2 | CASTRTSGGDEQFF | TGCGCCAGCACTCGGACTAGCGGGGGAGATGAGCAGTTCTTC
TRBJ2-3 | few | TRBV7-2 | - | CASSYPERGSADTQYF | TGTGCCAGCAGCTACCCGGAGCGAGGCAGCGCAGATACGCAGTATTTT
TRBJ2-3 | - | TRBV10-3 | - | CAPTEKSADTQYF | TGTGCCCCGACAGAGAAAAGCGCAGATACGCAGTATTTT
TRBJ1-1 | - | TRBV12-3/TRBV12-4 | - | CASSLSVFGAFF | TGTGCCAGCAGTTTGTCGGTCTTCGGAGCTTTCTTT
TRBJ2-5 | - | TRBV7-8 | - | CASSGHRVGETQYF | TGTGCCAGCAGCGGACACAGGGTAGGGGAGACCCAGTACTTC
TRBJ2-5 | - | TRBV11-1 | - | CASSSSRVQETQYF | TGTGCCAGCAGCTCATCCAGGGTACAAGAGACCCAGTACTTC
TRBJ2-7 | - | TRBV27 | TRBD1 | CASSPIGQAYEQYF | TGTGCCAGCAGTCCGATTGGACAGGCCTACGAGCAGTACTTC